This T cell receptor (beta chain) is drawn from a study of cytomegalovirus exposure and HLA in healthy donors. Whole-study results and caveats: Researchers reported in a later analysis that a missense DCLRE1C variant was tied to TCR beta V- and J-gene trimming.

Between the trimmed V and J ends, which lost 7 bases and 1 base, there was a span of 20 bases. This CDR3 is built from 16 residues. Per the germline V gene, CDR1 is MDHEN and CDR2 is SYDVKM. On this clone itself: Its antigen remains unknown.

A multiplex PCR was run with 60 Vbeta primers and 13 Jbeta primers. Produced via immunoSEQ multiplex PCR; TCRdb's table is partial and in-frame only. The sample shows a few hundred thousand clones, approximately 80% of them seen only once. The chain is built from TRBV28 and TRBJ2-7; weak D call: TRBD2 (5 bases). Input material: PBMCs. The origin of this receptor is a middle-aged man in good health and CMV-seronegative. The CDR3 nucleotides are TGTGCCAGCACCTCGGGCTTGCAGCGGACTTCCTACGAGCAGTACTTC. It is translated as CASTSGLQRTSYEQYF.